This T cell receptor beta chain was found in a study of regulatory dendritic cells for organ transplantation. Notes on the study in general: Resting memory CD8+ T cells held the most alloreactive clonotypes. Regulatory dendritic cells appeared to expand memory CD8+ clones less than mature ones.

Memory T cells were CD45RO+, naive were CD45RA+, sorted by FACS. The CDR3 spans 16 residues. CDR1 MDHEN and CDR2 SYDVKM come from the germline V gene. The trim removed 6 bases at V and 7 bases at J, leaving 8 bases unmatched. Repertoires were generated with immunoSEQ multiplex PCR, while TCRdb's copy carries only in-frame clones and drops some. In the table there are 35,000 to 45,000 clones, approximately 90% of which are singletons. On this clone itself: Its antigen is currently unknown.

The chain joins TRBV28 to TRBJ2-1, with TRBD2 identical over 14 bases. This receptor was identified in a human donor in good health. The sequenced sample consisted of naive CD8+ T cells from blood. Subset meaning: CD45RA+ naive T cells. DNA of the CDR3: TGTGCCAGCAGCCGGGGACTAGCGGGGGTTTTTAATGAGCAGTTCTTC. The encoded protein is CASSRGLAGVFNEQFF.